This record looks at one T cell receptor beta chain sequence and its context. What it binds is not known. This sequence may be a read error, since a much larger clone differs from it by one base. The data belong to a study of post-analysis software for immune sequencing data. The wider study: Relapsing-remitting, secondary progressive and progressive-relapsing multiple sclerosis were all included among the disease courses. Study findings and constraints: Samples from a shared batch, those prepared together, strongly co-clustered by F measure. Compared with controls, patients showed significantly lower normalized Chao1 diversity. TRBV segments more frequent in patients than in controls numbered roughly 5 and included TRBV5-6, TRBV5-1 and TRBV20-1.

The TCR beta cDNA libraries contained unique molecular identifiers. T cells numbering roughly 1 to 10 million gave rise to roughly 0.5 million cDNA molecules. MiXCR, run by TCRdb on the PCR reads, gives a single entry per CDR3 protein. The repertoire consists of about 200,000 distinct CDR3 sequences, with approximately 29% occurring once and the leading ten covering roughly 3.5%. The germline CDR1 and CDR2 sequences are SGHVS and FQNEAQ. There are 14 residues in the CDR3. The material sequenced was blood. This TCR was recovered from a girl aged 2-17 years with multiple sclerosis. This chain joins TRBV7-8 and TRBJ2-5; the D gene is possibly TRBD1 (6 bases). The assigned J gene may be wrong: the sequence end matches TRBJ2-7 better. As DNA, the CDR3 is TGTGCCAGCAGCTCAGGCCAGGGGCGCGACGAGCAGTACTTC. It yields the protein CASSSGQGRDEQYF.